The rows below give T cell receptor beta chains drawn from one sample of a study of a mutant IDH1 vaccine in newly diagnosed glioma. Generated by immunoSEQ multiplex PCR, the TCRdb table keeps only in-frame clones and is missing some. The sample holds roughly 71,000 clones; around 86% are singletons and the top ten take over 2.5%. Sequenced material: PBMCs, taken from a glioma patient treated with radiotherapy, temozolomide or both. The receptors come from a man younger than 40 with glioma. Both conserved end residues are part of each CDR3. A D gene is named only where the DNA matches it firmly. Rows give clone size only sometimes, using once, few, many, or a class for an expanded clone.

abundance | j_gene | v_gene | d_gene | CDR3nt | CDR3aa
. | TRBJ1-5 | TRBV6-4 | . | TGTGCCAGCAGGGGGGATTCTAGCAATCAGCCCCAGCATTTT | CASRGDSSNQPQHF
. | TRBJ2-7 | TRBV9 | . | TGTGCCAGCAGCGTAGCGGAGCGGAATCGCGACGAGCAGTACTTC | CASSVAERNRDEQYF
. | TRBJ1-2 | TRBV5-1 | . | TGCGCCAGCAGCTTGGCCATGGCAGGGAGGGCGTATGGCTACACCTTC | CASSLAMAGRAYGYTF
once | TRBJ1-4 | TRBV29-1 | TRBD1 | TGCAGCACGAGACAGGGGGCGGGGGAAAAACTGTTTTTT | CSTRQGAGEKLFF
. | TRBJ1-4 | TRBV5-1 | . | TGCGCCAGCAGCGAAACGGGACCATTTAACGGTGAAAAACTGTTTTTT | CASSETGPFNGEKLFF
. | TRBJ1-6 | TRBV7-9 | TRBD1 | TGTGCCAGCAACTCCGGACAGGGTCCAAGTTATTCACCCCTCCACTTT | CASNSGQGPSYSPLHF
. | TRBJ1-2 | TRBV5-1 | . | TGCGCCAGCAGCTTGACCAAAAGCGAGCTGACAGGCACCACCTTC | CASSLTKSELTGTTF
. | TRBJ2-6 | TRBV9 | . | TGTGCCAGCAGCGTAAGGGGAACTGTAGCTGGGGCCAACGTCCTGACTTTC | CASSVRGTVAGANVLTF
. | TRBJ1-5 | TRBV4-1 | . | TGCGCCAGCAGCCGTGATGGGGGGAGGAGCAATCAGCCCCAGCATTTT | CASSRDGGRSNQPQHF
. | TRBJ1-4 | TRBV30 | TRBD1 | TGTGCCTGGAGGACTACAGGGGGCAAACTGTTTTTT | CAWRTTGGKLFF
. | TRBJ2-1 | TRBV5-6 | . | TGTGCCAGCAGCTTGGTGGAGGGCAAGCAGTTCTTC | CASSLVEGKQFF
. | TRBJ2-5 | TRBV4-2 | . | TGTGCCAGCAGCCAAGGCCTTCAAGAGACCCAGTACTTC | CASSQGLQETQYF
. | TRBJ1-2 | TRBV28 | . | TGTGCCAGCAGTCTGGACTCGTCCCCGATCTATGGCTACACCTTC | CASSLDSSPIYGYTF
. | TRBJ1-1 | TRBV5-8 | . | TGTGCCAGCAGTTTCAGGGAGGTGAACACTGAAGCTTTCTTT | CASSFREVNTEAFF
few | TRBJ1-5 | TRBV15 | TRBD1 | TGTGCCACCAGCAGAGATTTTGGAAGGGGGCGAAATCAGCCCCAGCATTTT | CATSRDFGRGRNQPQHF
. | TRBJ2-3 | TRBV10-2 | TRBD2 | TGCGCCAGCAGTGAGTCGAAAGGCGGGGGGGCTCGCACAGATACGCAGTATTTT | CASSESKGGGARTDTQYF
. | TRBJ1-2 | TRBV6-1 | . | TGTGCCAGCAGTGAAGCGTGGCAGTTAGACTATGGCTACACCTTC | CASSEAWQLDYGYTF
. | TRBJ1-1 | TRBV28 | . | TGTGCCAGCAGTCCACCCTCAGGAGTTCGCACTGAAGCTTTCTTT | CASSPPSGVRTEAFF
. | TRBJ2-5 | TRBV5-1 | . | TGCGCCAGCAGCTTGTTGGGAACACAAGAGACCCAGTACTTC | CASSLLGTQETQYF
. | TRBJ2-2 | TRBV9 | TRBD1 | TGTGCCAGCAGTGGAGCCGGGACAGGGAACACCGGGGAGCTGTTTTTT | CASSGAGTGNTGELFF
. | TRBJ1-2 | TRBV27 | TRBD1 | TGTGCCAGCAGGTTTCCTCGACAGGGGGCTGAATATGGCTACACCTTC | CASRFPRQGAEYGYTF
. | TRBJ1-1 | TRBV19 | TRBD1 | TGTGCCAGTAGCCTACGGGACAGGGTCGTCACTGAAGCTTTCTTT | CASSLRDRVVTEAFF
. | TRBJ1-1 | TRBV11-2 | . | TGTGCCAGCGGCCCTCACAGGGCGCTAAGCAAGGAAGCTTTCTTT | CASGPHRALSKEAFF
once | TRBJ1-3 | TRBV6-5 | TRBD1 | TGTGCCAGCAGCCGACAGGGTGGTGGAAACACCATATATTTT | CASSRQGGGNTIYF
. | TRBJ2-5 | TRBV11-3 | . | TGTGCCAGCAGCTTGGGCACTAAGACCCAGTACTTC | CASSLGTKTQYF
. | TRBJ1-1 | TRBV5-1 | . | TGCGCCAGCAGCTTGGAGACACTCACTGAAGCTTTCTTT | CASSLETLTEAFF
. | TRBJ1-6 | TRBV5-1 | . | TGCGCCAGCAGCTACGTGGGGGGATCCTATAATTCACCCCTCCACTTT | CASSYVGGSYNSPLHF
once | TRBJ1-2 | TRBV15 | . | TGTGCCACCAGCAGAGGTTTATTGGGGGGCGGGAACTATGGCTACACCTTC | CATSRGLLGGGNYGYTF
. | TRBJ2-3 | TRBV10-3 | . | TGTGCCATCAGTGAAGGGCCCACCTACACTCAGCAGTATTTT | CAISEGPTYTQQYF
. | TRBJ2-1 | TRBV10-3 | . | TGTGCCATCAGCGGGTCGGGACACCGGCTTGAGGAGCAGTTCTTC | CAISGSGHRLEEQFF